This T cell receptor beta chain appears in the sequencing data of a study of shared clonotypes between healthy human individuals. General study findings and limits: Among a handful of donors, roughly 5% of naive CD4 clonotypes were found in common.

Donors included only healthy HIV-negative adults lacking recent acute infections or vaccinations. A deep-level run was used for the assay. Only in-frame clones appear in the TCRdb table, and some are missing; sequencing was by immunoSEQ multiplex PCR. There are roughly 680,000 clones in the sample; roughly 72% occur only once, and approximately 1.7% lies in the top ten. CDR1 is SGDLS and CDR2 is YYNGEE in the germline V gene. The ends were cut back, 0 bases at V and 5 bases at J, with 11 bases in the middle. The CDR3 runs to 14 residues. Remarks on this clone: Its antigen is currently unknown.

The sequenced material came from memory CD4+ T cells sorted from blood. The subset denotes: CD45RA-negative fraction. The TCR was taken from a woman aged 30 to 39 in good health. This chain uses TRBV9 with TRBJ1-1; a possible D gene is TRBD1 (5 bases). This CDR3 reads CASSVGRRGTEAFF. CDR3 in DNA: TGTGCCAGCAGCGTAGGGAGGAGGGGTACTGAAGCTTTCTTT.